This T cell receptor beta chain emerged from a study of T cells in Graves' hyperthyroidism and ophthalmopathy. J was trimmed by 2 bases and V by 6 bases; bases with no gene match: 12. This CDR3 comprises 16 residues. In germline, CDR1 is SQVTM, CDR2 ANQGSEA. The study left out patients who had uncontrolled infection, other autoimmune disease, pregnancy or lactation. TCR beta CDR3 region amplification was performed from RNA transcripts. TCR CDR3 underwent first-round RT-PCR with the HTBI primer set. Using its own MiXCR run on the multiplex PCR reads, TCRdb lists one record per CDR3 protein. The table lists approximately 640,000 distinct CDR3 sequences, approximately 42% of them singletons. Study-wide points: Most clonotypes expanded in thyroid above 0.001 were likewise present in blood. A model of 13 V-J pairs discriminated ophthalmopathy from stable hyperthyroidism.

Regarding this clonotype: As yet, its antigen is unknown.

The sequencing sample was made of peripheral blood or thyroid tissue (not recorded which). This clonotype originated in an adult man with Graves' disease, either hyperthyroidism or ophthalmopathy (not recorded which). The chain combines TRBV29-1 with TRBJ1-2; TRBD1 matches 10 bases. The DNA of the CDR3 is TGCAGCGTAGCTTCCGGGACAGGGGTCGAAAACTATGGCTACACCTTC. Its protein product is CSVASGTGVENYGYTF. The whole variable domain, filled in from reference TRBV29-1 and TRBJ1-2, reads SAVISQKPSRDICQRGTSLTIQCQVDSQVTMMFWYRQQPGQSLTLIATANQGSEATYESGFVIDKFPISRPNLTFSTLTVSNMSPEDSSIYLCSVASGTGVENYGYTFGSGTRLTVV.